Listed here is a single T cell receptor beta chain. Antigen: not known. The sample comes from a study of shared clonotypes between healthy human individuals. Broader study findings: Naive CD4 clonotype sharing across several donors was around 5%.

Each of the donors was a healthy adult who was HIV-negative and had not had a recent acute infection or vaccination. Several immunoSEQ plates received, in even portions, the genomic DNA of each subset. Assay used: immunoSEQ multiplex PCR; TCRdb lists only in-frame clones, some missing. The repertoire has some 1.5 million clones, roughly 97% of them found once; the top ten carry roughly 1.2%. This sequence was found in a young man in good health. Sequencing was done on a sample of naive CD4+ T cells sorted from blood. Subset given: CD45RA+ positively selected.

The CDR3 reads CASSVEGVPTDTQYF. The CDR3, as DNA: TGTGCCAGCAGCGTAGAGGGGGTTCCCACAGATACGCAGTATTTT. The chain recombines TRBV9 with TRBJ2-3; maybe TRBD1 (6 bases). V lost 0 bases and J 2 bases, leaving 10 bases between the germline ends. The germline V gene encodes CDR1 SGDLS and CDR2 YYNGEE. CDR3 size: 15 residues.